Given below is one T cell receptor (beta chain) in context. The sample comes from a study of T cell changes during pregnancy in multiple sclerosis. The repertoire was sequenced with immunoSEQ multiplex PCR; TCRdb's copy has only in-frame clones and lacks some. The table has about 93,000 clones, around 94% seen once. Germline V gene data show CDR1 as SGHTA and CDR2 as FQGNSA. V gave up 2 bases and J gave up 9 bases, with 17 bases separating them. CDR3 length: 15 residues. Sequenced here: peripheral blood, sampled after pregnancy. The sequence was collected from a female donor with multiple sclerosis, enrolled in a pregnancy study. The chain couples TRBV7-2 to TRBJ2-1, with D tentatively TRBD1 (6 bases). The CDR3 bases are TGTGCCAGCAGCTTACAAGCGGCTGAAGGGGGTGAGCAGTTCTTC. Translation gives CASSLQAAEGGEQFF.